The clone carrying this T cell receptor beta chain came up many times. The antigen is undetermined. The data were obtained in a study of T cells after yellow fever vaccination. The CDR3 extends over 15 amino acids. Trimming left V 6 bases short and J 1 base short, with 17 bases between. Germline CDR1 and CDR2: DFQATT and SNEGSKA (reference sequence). A single record per CDR3 protein comes from TCRdb applying MiXCR to the 5' RACE reads. The sample has 200,000 to 250,000 distinct CDR3 sequences, roughly 3.3% seen once. Points from the study as a whole: CD4 and CD8 compartments shared a small share of clonotypes. Abundant clonotypes from the bulk population could get into FACS-sorted repertoires as contaminants.

The specimen was CD4+ T cells sorted from PBMCs, collected 10 days after the yellow fever booster vaccination. This chain links TRBV20-1 with TRBJ2-3; possible D gene TRBD1, 7 bases. This sequence originates from a man younger than 35 who received the YFV17D yellow fever vaccine. The chain's CDR3 is CSASEGASGTDTQYF. Written as DNA, the CDR3 is TGCAGTGCCTCGGAGGGGGCCTCTGGCACAGATACGCAGTATTTT.